This T cell receptor (beta chain) was retrieved from a study of kidney transplant recipient with SARS-CoV-2 infection. This clonotype was seen ten or more times. TCRdb re-analysed the reads in MiXCR, keeping a single row per CDR3 protein. The profile covers 200,000 to 250,000 distinct CDR3 sequences, with about 30% appearing a single time and under 7.5% taken by the ten largest. Looked up from germline, CDR1 is SQVTM and CDR2 is ANQGSEA. V lost 6 bases, J lost 2 bases, and 7 bases stayed unmatched. The CDR3 covers 15 residues. The rearrangement joins TRBV29-1 to TRBJ2-6; 7 bases match TRBD1. The sequence came from a male patient between 25 and 39 years old who had COVID-19 and was a kidney transplant recipient. Some of the T cells may derive from the graft donor. The specimen comprised a blood sample, sampled at baseline and around day 120 from a kidney transplant recipient. The DNA for the CDR3 is TGCAGCGTGGAATTGGGGACAGCTGGGGCCAACGTCCTGACTTTC. This sequence encodes CSVELGTAGANVLTF.